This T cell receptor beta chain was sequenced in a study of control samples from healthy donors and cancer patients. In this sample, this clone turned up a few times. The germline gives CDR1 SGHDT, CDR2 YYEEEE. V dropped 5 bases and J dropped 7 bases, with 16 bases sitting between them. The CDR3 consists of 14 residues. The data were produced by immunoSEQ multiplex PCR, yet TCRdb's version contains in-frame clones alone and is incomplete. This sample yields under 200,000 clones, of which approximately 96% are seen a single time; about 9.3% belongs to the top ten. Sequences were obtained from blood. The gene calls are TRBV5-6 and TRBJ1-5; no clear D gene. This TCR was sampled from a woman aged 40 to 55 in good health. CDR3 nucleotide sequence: TGTGCCAGCAGTATTAGAGGCCTGCCGCAGCCCCAGCATTTT. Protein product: CASSIRGLPQPQHF.